This T cell receptor (beta chain) was sequenced for a study of shared clonotypes between healthy human individuals. Points from the study as a whole: The generation probabilities recorded for non-shared clonotypes fell below those of clonotypes shared by all four donors.

Donors had no recently reported acute infections or vaccinations and were HIV-negative. Clones were read by immunoSEQ multiplex PCR, and TCRdb kept only the in-frame ones, dropping some. The sample lists under 1,100,000 clones; 75% were seen once. Comment on this clone: What it binds is not known.

V lost 3 bases, J lost 5 bases, and 9 bases stayed unmatched. CDR3 length equals 15 residues. From germline, CDR1 is SGHKS and CDR2 YYEKEE (reference sequence). The V call is TRBV5-5, the J call TRBJ1-1, with 8 nucleotides matching TRBD1. The sample was memory CD4+ T cells sorted from blood. This sample's subset: CD45RA-negative fraction. This clonotype originated in a man aged 18 to 29 in good health. CDR3 coding DNA: TGTGCCAGCAGCTGGGGGCAGGGGGCAAGTACTGAAGCTTTCTTT. This gives the protein CASSWGQGASTEAFF.